This T cell receptor (beta chain) emerged from a study of blood T cell repertoires in COVID-19. Study background: Sites across the United States, Italy and Spain contributed samples from acute and convalescent COVID-19. T cells, B-cell-depleted T cells, or PBMCs provided the cDNA or gDNA that served as material.

Original processing notes: Estimation of nucleated cell counts was performed using reference gene primer amplification. Method: immunoSEQ multiplex PCR; TCRdb's copy keeps in-frame clones and lacks some. The V and J calls and clone size come from that table; D and trimming were worked out from the DNA. The sample consists of about 130,000 clones, about 81% of them appearing once. Trimming cost V 0 bases and J 1 base; bases outside gene matches: 5. The CDR3 is 16 residues long. Germline values: CDR1 SGHRS, CDR2 YFSETQ. The TCR was taken from a woman aged 50 to 60 with acute or convalescent COVID-19. The chain uses TRBV5-1 and TRBJ2-5; 8 bases agree with TRBD2. The sample taken for sequencing was peripheral blood. The CDR3 protein is CASSLAGRGVQETQYF. CDR3 sequence (DNA): TGCGCCAGCAGCTTGGCCGGGCGGGGGGTCCAAGAGACCCAGTACTTC.